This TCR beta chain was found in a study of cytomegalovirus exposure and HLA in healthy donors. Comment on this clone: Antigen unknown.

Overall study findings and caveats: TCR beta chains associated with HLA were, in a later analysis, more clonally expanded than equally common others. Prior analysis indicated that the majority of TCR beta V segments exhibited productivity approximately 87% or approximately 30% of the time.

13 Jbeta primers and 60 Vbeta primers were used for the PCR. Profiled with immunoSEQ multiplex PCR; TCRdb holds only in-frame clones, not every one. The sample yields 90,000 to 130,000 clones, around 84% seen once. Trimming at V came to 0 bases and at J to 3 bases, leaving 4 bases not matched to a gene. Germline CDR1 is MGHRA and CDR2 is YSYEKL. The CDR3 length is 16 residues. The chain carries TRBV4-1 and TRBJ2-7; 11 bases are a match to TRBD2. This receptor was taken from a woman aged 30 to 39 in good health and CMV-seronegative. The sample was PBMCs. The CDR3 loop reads CASSQELTSGNYEQYF. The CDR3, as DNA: TGCGCCAGCAGCCAAGAGTTGACTAGCGGGAACTACGAGCAGTACTTC.